This entry is about one TCR beta chain. Antigen unknown. Time point of the sample: newly diagnosed GD, antithyroid drugs for less than 3 months. Generation of the TCR library employed RNA extracted from PBMCs. Graves' disease diagnosis relied on American Thyroid Association guidelines. Trimming removed 0 bases from V and 1 base from J; junction bases left unmatched: 2. Germline assignment: CDR1 SEHNR and CDR2 FQNEAQ (reference sequence). The CDR3 runs 16 residues. Investigators prepared the TCR beta libraries by applying iRepertoire HTBI primers and Arm-PCR of CDR3 regions. TCRdb re-derived calls from the multiplex PCR reads in MiXCR, one entry per CDR3 protein. The table has some 330,000 distinct CDR3 sequences, 12% seen once. This specimen comes from a study of regulatory T cells in long-lasting Graves disease. General study points: Repertoires from persistent disease leaned toward TRBV28, TRBJ1-2 and TRBJ2-5.

The same sample was also used in a study of T cells in Graves' hyperthyroidism and ophthalmopathy. Per that paper: TCR CDR3 regions were first amplified by RT-PCR with HTBI primers.

The TCR sequence derives from a woman aged 18-29 years with Graves disease. The specimen was peripheral blood mononuclear cells (PBMCs), collected at new diagnosis, from a patient treated with antithyroid drugs. This chain joins TRBV7-9 and TRBJ2-3, with 9 bases identical to TRBD2. CDR3 DNA: TGTGCCAGCAGCTTAGCTGAGCGGGAGGGCACAGATACGCAGTATTTT. Protein product: CASSLAEREGTDTQYF.